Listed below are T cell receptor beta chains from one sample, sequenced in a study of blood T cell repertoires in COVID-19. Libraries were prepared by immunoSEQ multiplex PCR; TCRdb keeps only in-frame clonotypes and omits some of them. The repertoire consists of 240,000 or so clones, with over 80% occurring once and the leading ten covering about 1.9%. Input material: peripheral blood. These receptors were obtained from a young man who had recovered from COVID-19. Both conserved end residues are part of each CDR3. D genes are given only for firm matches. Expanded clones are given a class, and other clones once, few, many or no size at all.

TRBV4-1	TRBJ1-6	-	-	TGCGCCAGCAGCCAAGCTGGTAGTTTTCGAGGAATGAGCTCACCCCTCCACTTT	CASSQAGSFRGMSSPLHF
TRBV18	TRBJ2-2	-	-	TGTGCCAGCTCACCGTGGGACAAATCAGCTAACACCGGGGAGCTGTTTTTT	CASSPWDKSANTGELFF
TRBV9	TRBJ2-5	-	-	TGTGCCAGCAGCGTAGCCGGGGAAGAGACCCAGTACTTC	CASSVAGEETQYF
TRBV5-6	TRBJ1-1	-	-	TGTGCCAGCAGCTTGGGGCAGGGGAGAGAAGCTTTCTTT	CASSLGQGREAFF
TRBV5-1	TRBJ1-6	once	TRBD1	TGCGCCAGCAGCGACGGGACAGCTCTCTCCTATAATTCACCCCTCCACTTT	CASSDGTALSYNSPLHF
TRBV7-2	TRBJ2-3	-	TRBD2	TGTGCCAGCAGCACCGGGACTAGGGTCGGTACGCAGTATTTT	CASSTGTRVGTQYF
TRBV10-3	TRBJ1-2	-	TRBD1	TGTGCCATCAGCTTGGACAGGGGGCATAGTGGCTACACCTTC	CAISLDRGHSGYTF
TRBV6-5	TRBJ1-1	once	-	TGTGCCAGCATGCGGGGGCTAGCGAACACTGAAGCTTTCTTT	CASMRGLANTEAFF
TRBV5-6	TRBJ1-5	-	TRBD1	TGTGCCAGCAGCCGCAGGGGGCAGCAGCCCCAGCATTTT	CASSRRGQQPQHF
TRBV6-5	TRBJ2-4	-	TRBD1	TGTGCCAGCAGGAAAGACAGGGAGCAAAACATTCAGTACTTC	CASRKDREQNIQYF
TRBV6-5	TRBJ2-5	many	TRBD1	TGTGCCAGCGGCGACAGGGTTGGAGAGACCCAGTACTTC	CASGDRVGETQYF
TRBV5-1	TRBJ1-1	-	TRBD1	TGCGCCAGCAGCTATCAGGGGGAAAACACTGAAGCTTTCTTT	CASSYQGENTEAFF
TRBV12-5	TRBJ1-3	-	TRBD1	TGTGCTAGTGGTTTGAGGACAGGGCCCACCTTCTCTGGAAACACCATATATTTT	CASGLRTGPTFSGNTIYF
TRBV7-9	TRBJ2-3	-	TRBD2	TGTGCCAGCAGCTTGGGGGGGACAGATACGCAGTATTTT	CASSLGGTDTQYF
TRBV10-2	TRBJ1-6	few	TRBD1	TGCGCCATACCGGGACAGGCGCACGTTACACCCCTCCACTTT	CAIPGQAHVTPLHF
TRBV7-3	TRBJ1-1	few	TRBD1	TGTGCCAGCAGCTGGGGACAGGGCACTGAAGCTTTCTTT	CASSWGQGTEAFF
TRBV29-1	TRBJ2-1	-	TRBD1	TGCAGTTCAGGGGGCCCCTACAATGAGCAGTTCTTC	CSSGGPYNEQFF
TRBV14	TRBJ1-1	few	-	TGTGCCAGCAGCCAAGCCAGGACTTACACTGAAGCTTTCTTT	CASSQARTYTEAFF
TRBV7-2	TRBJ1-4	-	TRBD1	TGTGCCAGCAGCCAAGGGGGGACAGGGGGTGAAAAACTGTTTTTT	CASSQGGTGGEKLFF
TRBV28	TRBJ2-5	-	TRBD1	TGTGCCAGCAAAGAGGGGGCCGAAGAGACCCAGTACTTC	CASKEGAEETQYF
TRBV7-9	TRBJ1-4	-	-	TGTGCCAGCAGCTTATCGTGGTCAGGGGCTGAAAAACTGTTTTTT	CASSLSWSGAEKLFF
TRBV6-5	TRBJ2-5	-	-	TGTGCCAGCAGTTACTTACCAACAGGGTATTCGGAGACCCAGTACTTC	CASSYLPTGYSETQYF
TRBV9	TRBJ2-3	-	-	TGTGCCAGCAGCCCCTGGGACACCCAGGATACGCAGTATTTT	CASSPWDTQDTQYF
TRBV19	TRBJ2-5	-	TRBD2	TGTGCCAGTAGTCCATCGGGGGGAGTCTGGCAGACCCAGTACTTC	CASSPSGGVWQTQYF
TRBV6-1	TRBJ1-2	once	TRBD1	TGTGCCAGCAGTGATCGCGGACAGGGGGTCCCATATGGCTACACCTTC	CASSDRGQGVPYGYTF
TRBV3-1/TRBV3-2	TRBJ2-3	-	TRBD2	TGTGCCAGCAGCCCCGGACTAGCGGACTTCACAGATACGCAGTATTTT	CASSPGLADFTDTQYF
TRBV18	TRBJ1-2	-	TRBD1	TGTGCCAGCTCACCCGCCACAGGGGGCGACTATGGCTACACCTTC	CASSPATGGDYGYTF
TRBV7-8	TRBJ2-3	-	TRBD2	TGTGCCAGCAGCTGGCCGGGACTAGCGGGGGGGGTGACTAGCACAGATACGCAGTATTTT	CASSWPGLAGGVTSTDTQYF
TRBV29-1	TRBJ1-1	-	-	TGCAGCGTTGAAGATTGGGGAGGAGACACTGAAGCTTTCTTT	CSVEDWGGDTEAFF
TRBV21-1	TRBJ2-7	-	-	TGTGCCAGCAGCTCGAAGGACAGCTCCTACGAGCAGTACTTC	CASSSKDSSYEQYF
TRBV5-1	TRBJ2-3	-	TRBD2	TGCGCCAGCAGCCCGGGGACTAGCGGGGGGGCAAATACGCAGTATTTT	CASSPGTSGGANTQYF
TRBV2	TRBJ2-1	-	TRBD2	TGTGCCAGCAGTGAAACTAGCGGAACCTACAATGAGCAGTTCTTC	CASSETSGTYNEQFF
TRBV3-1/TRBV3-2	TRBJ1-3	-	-	TGTGCCAGCAGCCAAGATATAGAACCCTCTGGAAACACCATATATTTT	CASSQDIEPSGNTIYF
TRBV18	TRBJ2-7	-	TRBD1	TGTGCCAGCTTACCGGGACAGGGGTCCCACGAGCAGTACTTC	CASLPGQGSHEQYF
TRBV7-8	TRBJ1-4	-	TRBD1	TGTGCCAGCAGCACCAGGGACAGACCTAATGAAAAACTGTTTTTT	CASSTRDRPNEKLFF
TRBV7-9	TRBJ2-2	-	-	TGTGCCAGCAGCTCGGTATCTGGGCGGGGGAACACCGGGGAGCTGTTTTTT	CASSSVSGRGNTGELFF
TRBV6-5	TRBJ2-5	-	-	TGTGCCAGCACCTCAGCCGGGCTAGCATTGAGCCAGTACTTC	CASTSAGLALSQYF
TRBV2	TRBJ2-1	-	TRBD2	TGTGCCCTTTTTCCGGGGGGGAAGTACAATGAGCAGTTCTTC	CALFPGGKYNEQFF
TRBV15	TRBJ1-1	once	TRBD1	TGTGCCACCAGCAGAGATTCAGGGGGCACTGAAGCTTTCTTT	CATSRDSGGTEAFF
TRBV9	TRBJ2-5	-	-	TGTGCCAGCAGTCGGACTGGGGAGACCCAGTACTTC	CASSRTGETQYF
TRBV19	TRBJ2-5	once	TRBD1	TGTGCCAGTAGTACGGGACAGGGTTTAGCCATGGACCAGTACTTC	CASSTGQGLAMDQYF
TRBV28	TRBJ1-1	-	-	TGTGCCAGCAGTACAACAGGCAAGAACACTGAAGCTTTCTTT	CASSTTGKNTEAFF
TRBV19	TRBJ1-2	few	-	TGTGCCAGTAGTATCCTCAGTTATCATGGCTACACCTTC	CASSILSYHGYTF
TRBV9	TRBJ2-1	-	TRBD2	TGTGCCAGCAGTAGCGGGGGGCCTTACAATGAGCAGTTCTTC	CASSSGGPYNEQFF
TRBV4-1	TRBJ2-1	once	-	TGCGCCAGCAGCCAAGCCCCCAGGGGGCGGGGGGGCCTAAATGGGGTGCAGTTCTTC	CASSQAPRGRGGLNGVQFF
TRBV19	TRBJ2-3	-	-	TGTGCCAGTAGTATAGTGGGAGGATTGGGTCGCGATACGCAGTATTTT	CASSIVGGLGRDTQYF
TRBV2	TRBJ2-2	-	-	TGTGCCAGCTTTAACAGGAGCGAGACCGGGGAGCTGTTTTTT	CASFNRSETGELFF